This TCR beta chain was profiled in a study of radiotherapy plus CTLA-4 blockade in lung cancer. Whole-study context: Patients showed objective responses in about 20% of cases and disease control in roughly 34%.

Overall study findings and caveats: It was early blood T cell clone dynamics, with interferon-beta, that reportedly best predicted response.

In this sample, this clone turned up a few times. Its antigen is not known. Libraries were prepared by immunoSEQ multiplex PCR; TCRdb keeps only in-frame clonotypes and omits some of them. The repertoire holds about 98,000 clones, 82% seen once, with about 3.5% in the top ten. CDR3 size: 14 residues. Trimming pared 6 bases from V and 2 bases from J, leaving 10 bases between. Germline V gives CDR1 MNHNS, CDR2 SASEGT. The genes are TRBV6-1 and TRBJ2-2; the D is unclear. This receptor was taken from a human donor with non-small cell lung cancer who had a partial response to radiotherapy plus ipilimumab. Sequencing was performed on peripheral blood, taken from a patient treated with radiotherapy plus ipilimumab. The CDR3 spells CASSASINTGELFF. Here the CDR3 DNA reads TGTGCCAGCAGCGCGAGCATTAACACCGGGGAGCTGTTTTTT.